The 30 T cell receptor beta chains given below trace back to one sample, sequenced in a study of T-cell reconstitution after alpha-beta-depleted transplantation in children. During its preparation, the TCRbeta library received unique molecular identifiers. TCRdb independently ran MiXCR on the PCR reads; one entry per CDR3 protein. The table includes some 520,000 distinct CDR3 sequences, about 33% detected once. Sequenced material: PBMCs from the stem cell graft donor, taken from the stem cell graft. The origin of the receptors is a human donor who donated a stem cell graft to a child with aplastic anemia.

The gene calls are TRBV27 and TRBJ2-3; D gene ambiguous. Germline lookup yields CDR1 MNHEY and CDR2 SMNVEV (reference sequence). Trimming pared 4 bases from V and 6 bases from J, leaving 5 bases between. CDR3 length: 11 residues. The CDR3 here is CASSSLDTQYF. CDR3 sequence (DNA): TGTGCCAGCAGTTCTCTGGATACGCAGTATTTT.

This chain connects TRBV14 to TRBJ2-1; D might be TRBD1 (6 bases). The CDR3 sequence is 15 residues long. V was shortened by 0 bases and J by 4 bases, with 10 bases between the two germline ends. Looked up from germline, CDR1 is SGHDN and CDR2 is FVKESK. CDR3 sequence reads: CASSQDGQKYNEQFF. CDR3 sequence (DNA): TGTGCCAGCAGCCAAGACGGACAGAAATACAATGAGCAGTTCTTC.

This clonotype appeared a few times. V is TRBV6-5 and J is TRBJ2-5; the match to TRBD1 covers 10 bases. The junction had 9 bases not matched to a gene; V was cut back by 0 bases and J by 2 bases. The germline V gene encodes CDR1 MNHEY and CDR2 SVGAGI. The CDR3 consists of 18 residues. Here the CDR3 DNA reads TGTGCCAGCAGTTACTCCTTGTCGACAGGGGGCTATCAAGAGACCCAGTACTTC. Translating gives CASSYSLSTGGYQETQYF.

The chain carries TRBV29-1 and TRBJ1-3; a possible D gene is TRBD1 (5 bases). Per the germline V gene, CDR1 is SQVTM and CDR2 is ANQGSEA. V was pared by 8 bases and J by 4 bases, with 18 bases between. The length of the CDR3 is 14 residues. The CDR3 sequence: CSFKRWGDGNTIYF. The CDR3 DNA sequence: TGCAGCTTCAAACGTTGGGGGGACGGAAACACCATATATTTT.

The chain combines TRBV5-1 with TRBJ2-7; D not certain. The CDR3 runs 15 residues. V shed 4 bases and J shed 0 bases, with 14 bases lying between them. Germline-derived CDR1 and CDR2 are SGHRS and YFSETQ. CDR3 loop: CASSPGLPGSYEQYV. For the CDR3, the DNA is TGCGCCAGCAGCCCCGGGCTCCCTGGCTCCTACGAGCAGTACGTC.

This clonotype occurred a few times. V gene TRBV5-5 combines with J gene TRBJ2-4; the D gene is possibly TRBD2 (6 bases). V lost 2 bases, J lost 0 bases, and 18 bases lay in between. Germline loops: CDR1 SGHKS, CDR2 YYEKEE (reference sequence). This CDR3 contains 18 residues. The chain's CDR3 is CASSFGGGGPSAKNIQYF. CDR3 DNA: TGTGCCAGCAGCTTTGGGGGAGGCGGGCCATCAGCCAAAAACATTCAGTACTTC.

The chain joins TRBV7-9 to TRBJ2-1, with D uncertain. This CDR3 is 15 amino acids long. Germline assignment: CDR1 SEHNR and CDR2 FQNEAQ (reference sequence). V was clipped by 2 bases and J by 4 bases, with 12 bases between them. The CDR3 DNA follows: TGTGCCAGCAGCTTACAGCAGCTCCCTTACAATGAGCAGTTCTTC. It specifies CASSLQQLPYNEQFF.

This clonotype has only a few counts. CDR3 residues: CASSYSIPIVDSYEQYV. In nucleotides, the CDR3 is TGTGCCAGCAGTTACTCGATTCCTATAGTGGATTCCTACGAGCAGTACGTC. The gene calls are TRBV6-2 or TRBV6-3 and TRBJ2-7; D is uncertain. The CDR3 sequence is 17 residues long. Trimming took off 0 bases at V and 1 base at J, with 16 bases between the two ends. In germline, CDR1 is MNHEY, CDR2 SVGEGT.

This clonotype has a handful of counts. The V and J genes are TRBV20-1 and TRBJ1-1, with D possibly being TRBD1 (5 bases). This CDR3 has 15 amino acids. V lost 0 bases and J lost 0, with 11 bases in between. Germline V lookup: CDR1 DFQATT, CDR2 SNEGSKA (reference sequence). CDR3 DNA: TGCAGTGCTAGAGAACAGGTCGGGTTGAACACTGAAGCTTTCTTT. Amino acid sequence: CSAREQVGLNTEAFF.

This clonotype came up a few times. The CDR3 region has the DNA TGCAGTGCCAGACCGGCAATGAACACTGAAGCTTTCTTT. Amino acid sequence: CSARPAMNTEAFF. The chain recombines TRBV20-1 with TRBJ1-1, with D uncertain. Germline values: CDR1 DFQATT, CDR2 SNEGSKA (reference sequence). The CDR3 totals 13 residues. The germline V and J ends were trimmed by 6 bases and 0 bases, with 11 bases remaining between them.

The gene calls are TRBV7-2 and TRBJ1-2; a possible D gene is TRBD1 (5 bases). Germline lookup yields CDR1 SGHTA and CDR2 FQGNSA. The CDR3 contains 16 residues. V lost 2 bases and J lost 3, with 16 bases in between. The CDR3 bases are TGTGCCAGCAGCTTAACCCTTTCCGGGACGGACTATGGCTACACCTTC. This translates into CASSLTLSGTDYGYTF.

The rearrangement uses TRBV5-6 and TRBJ1-1, with D possibly TRBD1 on 6 matching bases. The CDR3 covers 16 residues. Germline V gene sequence: CDR1 SGHDT, CDR2 YYEEEE. Trimming took 1 base from V and 5 from J, leaving 18 bases between them. The CDR3: CASSLRSGGAGTEAFF. CDR3 DNA: TGTGCCAGCAGCTTGCGATCGGGGGGCGCGGGGACTGAAGCTTTCTTT.

V and J are TRBV7-8 and TRBJ2-3, with a tentative D call TRBD2 (7 bases). Between the trimmed V and J ends, which lost 5 bases and 6 bases, there was a span of 21 bases. The length of the CDR3 is 16 residues. CDR1 is SGHVS, CDR2 FQNEAQ, per germline. This CDR3 is CASSRGGGRASDTQYF. CDR3 nucleotides: TGTGCCAGCAGCCGGGGAGGGGGGAGGGCCAGCGATACGCAGTATTTT. The whole variable domain, remainder taken from reference TRBV7-8 and TRBJ2-3, is GAGVSQSPRYKVAKRGQDVALRCDPISGHVSLFWYQQALGQGPEFLTYFQNEAQLDKSGLPSDRFFAERPEGSVSTLKIQRTQQEDSAVYLCASSRGGGRASDTQYFGPGTRLTVL.

In this sample, this clonotype turned up a few times. The chain carries TRBV29-1 and TRBJ1-1; possible D gene TRBD1, 5 bases. Germline assignment: CDR1 SQVTM and CDR2 ANQGSEA. The V end was cut by 0 bases, the J end by 8 bases, with 13 bases between. This CDR3 has 13 residues. As DNA, the CDR3 is TGCAGCGTTGAAGATGGGGGTAGGGGAGAAGCTTTCTTT. Protein: CSVEDGGRGEAFF.

The J gene is TRBJ2-1, the V gene TRBV27; no reliable D call. Trimming left V 5 bases short and J 0 bases short, with 14 bases between. This CDR3 has 16 residues. Germline assignment: CDR1 MNHEY and CDR2 SMNVEV (reference sequence). Written as DNA, the CDR3 is TGTGCCAGCAGTCCCGTGGGTCCTAGCTCCTACAATGAGCAGTTCTTC. Translated, it gives CASSPVGPSSYNEQFF.

This clonotype was observed a few times. V is TRBV6-1 and J is TRBJ2-7, with 8 bases that match TRBD2. With V trimmed by 6 bases and J by 0 bases, 7 bases remained unmatched. This CDR3 is 15 amino acids long. Germline loops: CDR1 MNHNS, CDR2 SASEGT. Here the CDR3 DNA reads TGTGCCAGCAGACCACTAGCGGAGAGCTCCTACGAGCAGTACTTC. Translation gives CASRPLAESSYEQYF.

This clonotype occurred a few times. The chain carries TRBV7-2 and TRBJ2-1; 12 nucleotides line up with TRBD2. Germline CDR1 and CDR2: SGHTA and FQGNSA. The CDR3 totals 15 residues. Losses at the gene ends were 2 bases for V and 7 bases for J; bases not matched to a gene: 3. The CDR3 region has the DNA TGTGCCAGCAGCTTATATGGGACTAGCGGGAATGAGCAGTTCTTC. Amino acids: CASSLYGTSGNEQFF.

There are a few counts of this clonotype. The J gene is TRBJ2-1, the V gene TRBV27; TRBD2 matches 8 bases. V shed 1 base and J 7 bases; nucleotides not matched to a gene: 15. This CDR3 is 18 amino acids long. Germline-derived CDR1 and CDR2 are MNHEY and SMNVEV (reference sequence). DNA of the CDR3: TGTGCCAGCAGTTTATTAAGTGGCGGGAGGACAATTCGTAATGAGCAGTTCTTC. Translation: CASSLLSGGRTIRNEQFF.

This clonotype was seen only a few times. J is TRBJ1-3 and V is TRBV13, with 7 bases identical to TRBD1. V trimming: 5 bases; J trimming: 3 bases; junction bases outside the gene matches: 4. Germline values: CDR1 PRHDT, CDR2 FYEKMQ (reference sequence). The CDR3 contains 14 residues. CDR3 in amino acids: CASSTRDSGNTIYF. The CDR3 region has the DNA TGTGCCAGCAGCACCCGGGACAGTGGAAACACCATATATTTT.

The gene calls are TRBV25-1 and TRBJ1-5; maybe TRBD1 (5 bases). The germline CDR1 and CDR2 sequences are MGHDK and SYGVNS. The CDR3 covers 15 residues. The ends were cut back, 2 bases at V and 4 bases at J, with 12 bases in the middle. CDR3: CASSEGGWENQPQHF. CDR3 DNA sequence: TGTGCCAGCAGTGAAGGGGGGTGGGAAAATCAGCCCCAGCATTTT.

The V gene is TRBV19, the J gene TRBJ1-5; 7 bases align to TRBD1. In germline, CDR1 is LNHDA, CDR2 SQIVND (reference sequence). The CDR3 has 14 residues. V lost 11 bases to trimming and J lost 7 bases; unmatched junction nucleotides: 14. The CDR3 DNA reads as TGTGCCGGATCCCGGGACAGCCTACGCCAGCCCCAGCATTTT. Encoded protein: CAGSRDSLRQPQHF.

This clonotype was counted between two and nine times. The chain has TRBV20-1 and TRBJ2-5, with D hard to call. This CDR3 has 13 amino acids. CDR1 and CDR2 from the germline V gene are DFQATT and SNEGSKA (reference sequence). V was clipped by 4 bases and J by 4 bases, with 13 bases between them. CDR3 sequence (DNA): TGCAGTGCTAATCTCTTAGAAGCAGAGACCCAGTACTTC. It translates to CSANLLEAETQYF.

This sequence joins TRBV7-2 and TRBJ2-2, with 7 bases matching TRBD1. The CDR3 length is 17 residues. The V gene's germline CDR1 is SGHTA and CDR2 FQGNSA. V lost 2 bases and J lost 0; bases outside the gene matches: 6. CDR3 loop: CASSLRVGTANTGELFF. The CDR3 DNA reads as TGTGCCAGCAGCTTAAGGGTCGGGACAGCGAACACCGGGGAGCTGTTTTTT.

J is TRBJ1-1 and V is TRBV27, with 9 nucleotides matching TRBD1. The V gene end was trimmed by 6 bases and the J gene end by 4 bases; junction bases not matched to a gene: 6. CDR3 length equals 14 residues. Germline V gene lookup returns CDR1 MNHEY and CDR2 SMNVEV (reference sequence). CDR3 DNA: TGTGCCAGCAGGGCCGGGACAGGGCTCACTGAAGCTTTCTTT. Its translation is CASRAGTGLTEAFF.

The CDR3 loop reads CASSLQGNPFPQHF. CDR3 DNA sequence: TGTGCCAGCAGTTTACAGGGTAACCCTTTCCCCCAGCATTTT. The chain recombines TRBV27 with TRBJ1-5; weak D call: TRBD1 (5 bases). The CDR3 loop spans 14 amino acids. The germline V and J ends were trimmed by 2 bases and 10 bases, with 15 bases remaining between them. Germline V CDR1 and CDR2: MNHEY, SMNVEV (reference sequence).

The CDR3 coding sequence is TGTGCCAGCAGTTATCGCCCAAATCAGCCCCAGCATTTT. Encoded protein: CASSYRPNQPQHF. The rearrangement uses TRBV6-5 and TRBJ1-5; D is unresolved. V gave up 3 bases and J gave up 4 bases, with 7 bases separating them. The CDR3 has 13 residues. Germline V gene data show CDR1 as MNHEY and CDR2 as SVGAGI.

The J gene is TRBJ2-1, the V gene TRBV29-1, with D maybe TRBD2 (6 bases). Germline V gene lookup returns CDR1 SQVTM and CDR2 ANQGSEA. CDR3 size: 16 residues. Trimming stripped 4 bases from V and 8 bases from J, with 24 bases between. Here the CDR3 DNA reads TGCAGCGTTGCGACGATGTCGAGTCCTTCGGGGGATGAGCAGTTCTTC. This gives the protein CSVATMSSPSGDEQFF.

The chain has TRBV7-2 and TRBJ2-1; 11 nucleotides line up with TRBD2. In germline, CDR1 is SGHTA, CDR2 FQGNSA. CDR3 length: 17 residues. Trimming cost V 4 bases and J 6 bases; bases outside gene matches: 11. DNA of the CDR3: TGTGCCAGCAGCTCCCGAATTAGCGGGAGGGCCGGCAATGAGCAGTTCTTC. Its translation: CASSSRISGRAGNEQFF.

This clonotype was seen more than once but under ten times. The chain uses TRBV30 and TRBJ2-1; TRBD1 matches at 10 bases. The ends lost 2 bases at V and 3 bases at J; junction bases unmatched: 4. CDR1 GTSNPN and CDR2 SVGIG come from the germline V gene (reference sequence). This CDR3 comprises 15 residues. DNA for the CDR3: TGTGCCTGGAGTTCGGGACAGGGGTACTACAATGAGCAGTTCTTC. Residues: CAWSSGQGYYNEQFF.

The CDR3 is CASSTAGTNYGYTF. CDR3 nucleotide sequence: TGTGCCAGCAGTACCGCCGGGACAAACTATGGCTACACCTTC. The J gene is TRBJ1-2, the V gene TRBV6-1; D is perhaps TRBD1 (6 bases). From germline, CDR1 is MNHNS and CDR2 SASEGT. The CDR3 length is 14 residues. V was cut by 5 bases and J by 2 bases, with 12 bases left in between.